These T cell receptor beta chains were read from a single sample in a study of T cells in narcolepsy. Data came from immunoSEQ multiplex PCR; TCRdb stores just in-frame clones and leaves some out. The table records about 24,000 clones, around 85% of them present only once. Specimen: CD45RA- memory CD4+ T cells from PBMCs. The receptor source for this set is a human donor with narcolepsy. Each CDR3 is given with its conserved first and last residue. A D gene is named only where the DNA matches it firmly. A row's size may be missing; if present it is once, few, many or a size class.

d_gene	abundance	v_gene	j_gene	CDR3aa	CDR3nt
TRBD2	.	TRBV9	TRBJ2-5	CASSVGGSTETQYF	TGTGCCAGCAGCGTTGGCGGGAGCACGGAGACCCAGTACTTC
.	once	TRBV27	TRBJ1-4	CASSPSPGATNEKLFF	TGTGCCAGCAGTCCCTCCCCAGGGGCAACTAATGAAAAACTGTTTTTT
.	.	TRBV9	TRBJ2-1	CASSVAGISSYNEQFF	TGTGCCAGCAGCGTAGCTGGTATTAGCTCCTACAATGAGCAGTTCTTC
TRBD2	.	TRBV5-1	TRBJ2-5	CASSPGLAIAVETQYF	TGCGCCAGCAGCCCGGGACTAGCGATCGCGGTAGAGACCCAGTACTTC
TRBD1	.	TRBV19	TRBJ1-1	CASSILPGGRGTEAFF	TGTGCCAGTAGTATTCTCCCAGGGGGCAGAGGCACTGAAGCTTTCTTT
.	once	TRBV7-9	TRBJ2-1	CASSLSWRSYNEQFF	TGTGCCAGCAGCTTATCTTGGAGATCCTACAATGAGCAGTTCTTC
.	.	TRBV5-8	TRBJ1-1	CASSFWSRTAEAFF	TGTGCCAGCAGCTTTTGGAGTCGGACAGCTGAAGCTTTCTTT
.	.	TRBV10-3	TRBJ1-5	CAISVAGGIGHQPQHF	TGTGCCATCAGTGTGGCGGGGGGCATAGGTCATCAGCCCCAGCATTTT
.	.	TRBV15	TRBJ2-7	CATSRDLTGYEQYF	TGTGCCACCAGCAGAGATCTAACGGGCTACGAGCAGTACTTC
.	once	TRBV23-1	TRBJ1-1	CASSQGNGGPWGEQMNTEAFF	TGCGCCAGCAGTCAAGGTAACGGGGGACCTTGGGGGGAACAAATGAACACTGAAGCTTTCTTT
.	.	TRBV2	TRBJ1-3	CASSLYLDLSGNTIYF	TGTGCCAGCAGCTTATATTTGGACTTGTCTGGAAACACCATATATTTT
.	.	TRBV15	TRBJ2-5	CATSPTRSGSTETQYF	TGTGCCACCAGCCCAACGCGGAGCGGGTCTACAGAGACCCAGTACTTC
TRBD2	.	TRBV27	TRBJ2-1	CASGSGRAYEQFF	TGTGCCAGCGGAAGCGGGAGGGCCTATGAGCAGTTCTTC
.	.	TRBV5-1	TRBJ2-3	CASSTDGGRTDTQYF	TGCGCCAGCAGCACAGATGGTGGGAGAACCGATACGCAGTATTTT
TRBD2	.	TRBV11-1	TRBJ2-7	CASSLARGLAIYEQYF	TGTGCCAGCAGCTTAGCGCGGGGACTAGCGATCTACGAGCAGTACTTC
.	.	TRBV7-9	TRBJ1-2	CASSLGPADGYTF	TGTGCCAGCAGCTTAGGGCCCGCGGATGGCTACACCTTC
.	.	TRBV19	TRBJ2-6	CASIATSGANVLTF	TGTGCCAGTATCGCGACTTCCGGGGCCAACGTCCTGACTTTC
.	.	TRBV7-6	TRBJ2-7	CASSLVGQGGSYEQYF	TGTGCCAGCAGCTTAGTAGGGCAGGGAGGAAGCTACGAGCAGTACTTC
.	.	TRBV7-8	TRBJ1-2	CASSLDTGGYTF	TGTGCCAGCAGCTTAGATACCGGGGGCTACACCTTC
TRBD1	.	TRBV7-9	TRBJ1-2	CASSLDSRTGLYGYTF	TGTGCCAGCAGCTTAGACTCCAGGACAGGGCTCTATGGCTACACCTTC
.	.	TRBV19	TRBJ2-2	CASRGGFSFRTGELFF	TGTGCCAGTAGGGGGGGATTCTCGTTTCGCACCGGGGAGCTGTTTTTT
TRBD2	.	TRBV14	TRBJ2-1	CASSQDFGTSGTGEQFF	TGTGCCAGCAGCCAAGATTTCGGGACTAGCGGGACAGGTGAGCAGTTCTTC
TRBD1	.	TRBV27	TRBJ2-7	CASSLSGQATTEQYF	TGTGCCAGCAGTTTATCCGGACAGGCGACCACCGAGCAGTACTTC
TRBD1	.	TRBV19	TRBJ2-6	CATMGQGGYGANVLTF	TGTGCCACCATGGGACAGGGGGGATATGGGGCCAACGTCCTGACTTTC
TRBD1	.	TRBV15	TRBJ1-5	CATSRGVGQGSDQPQHF	TGTGCCACCAGCAGAGGTGTAGGACAGGGTAGTGATCAGCCCCAGCATTTT
.	.	TRBV19	TRBJ1-1	CASSTQGSDTEAFF	TGTGCCAGTAGTACACAGGGTTCCGATACTGAAGCTTTCTTT
.	.	TRBV11-3	TRBJ2-1	CASSFRGGTNEQFF	TGTGCCAGCAGCTTTCGGGGCGGGACCAATGAGCAGTTCTTC
.	.	TRBV6-1	TRBJ2-1	CAVGEDVLEQFF	TGTGCCGTCGGGGAGGACGTCCTTGAGCAGTTCTTC
.	.	TRBV6-1	TRBJ2-2	CASSGGWDTGELFF	TGTGCCAGCAGTGGAGGGTGGGACACCGGGGAGCTGTTTTTT
.	few	TRBV6-5	TRBJ1-2	CASSYGTASNYGYTF	TGTGCCAGCAGTTACGGAACAGCTTCTAACTATGGCTACACCTTC
.	.	TRBV7-2	TRBJ1-2	CASSYSRRTGYTF	TGTGCCAGCAGCTATTCTAGGCGCACTGGCTACACCTTC
TRBD1	few	TRBV2	TRBJ1-6	CASSERQGQGSSPLHF	TGTGCCAGCAGCGAAAGGCAGGGACAGGGTAGTTCACCCCTCCACTTT
.	.	TRBV2	TRBJ2-6	CASSVTAGGANVLTF	TGTGCCAGCAGTGTAACAGCGGGTGGGGCCAACGTCCTGACTTTC
.	.	TRBV13	TRBJ2-3	CASSFEPLRRRKEGTDTQYF	TGTGCCAGCAGCTTCGAACCCTTACGGCGGCGTAAGGAGGGGACAGATACGCAGTATTTT
TRBD1	few	TRBV6-1	TRBJ1-5	CASSAGGTGQPQHF	TGTGCCAGCAGTGCAGGGGGTACCGGCCAGCCCCAGCATTTT
.	.	TRBV7-8	TRBJ2-7	CASSFTGRHEQYF	TGTGCCAGCAGCTTTACGGGTCGGCACGAGCAGTACTTC
TRBD2	.	TRBV5-5	TRBJ2-7	CASSLASGIVEQYF	TGTGCCAGCAGCTTGGCTAGCGGGATAGTGGAGCAGTACTTC
TRBD1	few	TRBV30	TRBJ1-3	CASDRGSGNTIYF	TGTGCCTCGGACAGGGGGTCTGGAAACACCATATATTTT
TRBD1	.	TRBV6-5	TRBJ2-7	CASRPTGTHEQYF	TGTGCCAGCAGGCCGACAGGGACCCACGAGCAGTACTTC
TRBD2	.	TRBV30	TRBJ2-3	CAGYSGSKDTQYF	TGTGCCGGGTATAGCGGGAGTAAAGATACGCAGTATTTT
TRBD2	few	TRBV4-1	TRBJ2-1	CASSQDPPGGLVSNEQFF	TGCGCCAGCAGCCAAGATCCCCCGGGGGGACTAGTTAGCAATGAGCAGTTCTTC
.	.	TRBV7-6	TRBJ2-5	CASSPYSAQETQYF	TGTGCCAGCAGCCCATATTCAGCGCAGGAGACCCAGTACTTC
.	once	TRBV12-2	TRBJ2-2	CASRRPGLAGANTGELFF	TGTGCAAGTCGCCGGCCGGGACTAGCGGGGGCGAACACCGGGGAGCTGTTTTTT
TRBD1	.	TRBV5-6	TRBJ1-2	CASSLTGQGTSTSGYTF	TGTGCCAGCAGCTTGACGGGACAGGGTACCTCCACCTCAGGCTACACCTTC
TRBD2	.	TRBV7-2	TRBJ2-3	CASSVRKREISTDTQYF	TGTGCCAGCAGCGTTAGAAAGCGGGAGATTAGCACAGATACGCAGTATTTT
TRBD1	.	TRBV5-1	TRBJ2-2	CASSSTAGGNTGELFF	TGCGCCAGCAGCTCGACCGCAGGGGGCAACACCGGGGAGCTGTTTTTT
TRBD1	.	TRBV5-4	TRBJ2-1	CASSRGGRGVGNEQFF	TGTGCCAGCAGCCGAGGGGGCAGGGGAGTTGGCAATGAGCAGTTCTTC